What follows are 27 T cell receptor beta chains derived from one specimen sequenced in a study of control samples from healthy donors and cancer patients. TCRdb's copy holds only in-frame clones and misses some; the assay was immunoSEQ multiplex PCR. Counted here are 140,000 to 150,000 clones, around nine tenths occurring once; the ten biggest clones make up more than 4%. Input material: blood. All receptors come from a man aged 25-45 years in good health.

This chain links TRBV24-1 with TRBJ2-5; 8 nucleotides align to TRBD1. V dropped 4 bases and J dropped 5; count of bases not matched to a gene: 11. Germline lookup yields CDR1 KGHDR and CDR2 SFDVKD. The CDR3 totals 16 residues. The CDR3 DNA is TGTGCCACCAGTGACTTAACGGGACAGGCACGGGAGACCCAGTACTTC. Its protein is CATSDLTGQARETQYF.

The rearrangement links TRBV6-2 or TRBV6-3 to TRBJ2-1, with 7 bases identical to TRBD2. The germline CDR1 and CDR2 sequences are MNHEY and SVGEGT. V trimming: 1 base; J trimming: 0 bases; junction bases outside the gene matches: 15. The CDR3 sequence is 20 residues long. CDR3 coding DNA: TGTGCCAGCAGTTACTACTTCGGCTCTAGCGGATACAGCTCCTACAATGAGCAGTTCTTC. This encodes CASSYYFGSSGYSSYNEQFF.

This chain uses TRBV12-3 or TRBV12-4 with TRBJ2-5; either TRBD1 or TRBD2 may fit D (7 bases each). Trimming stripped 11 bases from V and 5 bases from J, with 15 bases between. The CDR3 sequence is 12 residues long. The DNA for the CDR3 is TGTGCCTCAGGGAGGGGGCGGGAGACCCAGTACTTC. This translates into CASGRGRETQYF.

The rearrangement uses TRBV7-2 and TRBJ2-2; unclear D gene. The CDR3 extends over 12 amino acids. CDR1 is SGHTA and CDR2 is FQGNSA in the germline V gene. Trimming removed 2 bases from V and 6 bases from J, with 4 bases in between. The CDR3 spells CASSLSAGELFF. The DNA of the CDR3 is TGTGCCAGCAGCTTAAGTGCCGGGGAGCTGTTTTTT.

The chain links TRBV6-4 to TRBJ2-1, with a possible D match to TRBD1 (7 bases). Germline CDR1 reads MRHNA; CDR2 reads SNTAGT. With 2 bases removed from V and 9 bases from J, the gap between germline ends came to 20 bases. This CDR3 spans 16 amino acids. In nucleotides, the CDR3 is TGTGCCAGCAGTGACGAGTTTGGGGCAGGGGGGAGTGAGCAGTTCTTC. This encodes CASSDEFGAGGSEQFF.

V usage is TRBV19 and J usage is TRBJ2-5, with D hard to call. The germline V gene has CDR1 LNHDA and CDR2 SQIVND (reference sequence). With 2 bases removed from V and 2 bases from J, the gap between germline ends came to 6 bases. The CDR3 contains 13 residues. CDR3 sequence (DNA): TGTGCCAGTAGTATATCGTTGCAAGAGACCCAGTACTTC. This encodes CASSISLQETQYF.

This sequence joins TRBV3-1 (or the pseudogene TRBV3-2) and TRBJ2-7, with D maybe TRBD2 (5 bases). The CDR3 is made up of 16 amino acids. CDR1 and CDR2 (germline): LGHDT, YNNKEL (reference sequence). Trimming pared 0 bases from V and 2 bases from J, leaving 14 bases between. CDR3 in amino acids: CASSQEEAVLPYEQYF. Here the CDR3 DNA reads TGTGCCAGCAGCCAAGAGGAGGCGGTCCTCCCCTACGAGCAGTACTTC.

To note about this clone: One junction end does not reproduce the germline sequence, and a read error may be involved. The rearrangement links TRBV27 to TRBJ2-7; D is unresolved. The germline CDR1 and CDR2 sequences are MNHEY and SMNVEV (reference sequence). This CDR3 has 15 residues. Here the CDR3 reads CASSLYAANPYAQYF. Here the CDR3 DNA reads TGTGCCAGCAGTTTATACGCGGCGAACCCCTACGCGCAGTACTTC.

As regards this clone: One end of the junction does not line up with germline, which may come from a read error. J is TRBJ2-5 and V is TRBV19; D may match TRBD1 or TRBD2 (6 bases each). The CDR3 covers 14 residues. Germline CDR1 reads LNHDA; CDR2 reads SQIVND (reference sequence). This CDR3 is CASSIWGAKEPQYF. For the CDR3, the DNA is TGTGCCAGTAGTATCTGGGGGGCGAAAGAGCCCCAGTACTTC.

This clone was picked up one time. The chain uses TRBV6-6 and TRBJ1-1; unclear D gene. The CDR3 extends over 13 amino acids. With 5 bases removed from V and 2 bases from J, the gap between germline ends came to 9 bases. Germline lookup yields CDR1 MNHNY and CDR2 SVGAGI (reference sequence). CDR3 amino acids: CASSTRGNTEAFF. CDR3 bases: TGTGCCAGCAGTACCCGAGGAAACACTGAAGCTTTCTTT.

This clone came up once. The DNA of the CDR3 is TGTGCCAGCAGTTCCATCCGGGGGGGGACCATTCAAGAGACCCAGTACTTC. It yields the protein CASSSIRGGTIQETQYF. The chain links TRBV6-2 or TRBV6-3 to TRBJ2-5; 8 bases are a match to TRBD2. CDR1 and CDR2 from the germline V gene are MNHEY and SVGEGT. With V trimmed by 4 bases and J by 2 bases, 12 bases remained unmatched. This CDR3 is built from 17 residues.

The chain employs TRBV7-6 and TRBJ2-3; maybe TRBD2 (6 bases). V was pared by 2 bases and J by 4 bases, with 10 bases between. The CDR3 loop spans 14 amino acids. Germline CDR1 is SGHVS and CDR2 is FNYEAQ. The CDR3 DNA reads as TGTGCCAGCAGCTTACCCGGGGGTCCAGATACGCAGTATTTT. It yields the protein CASSLPGGPDTQYF.

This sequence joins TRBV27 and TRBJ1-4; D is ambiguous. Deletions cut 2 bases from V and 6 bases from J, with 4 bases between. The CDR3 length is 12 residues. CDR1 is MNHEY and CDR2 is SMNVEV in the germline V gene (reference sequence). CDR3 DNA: TGTGCCAGCAGTTTACCGGATGAAAAACTGTTTTTT. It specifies CASSLPDEKLFF. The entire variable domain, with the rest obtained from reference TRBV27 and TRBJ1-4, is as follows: EAQVTQNPRYLITVTGKKLTVTCSQNMNHEYMSWYRQDPGLGLRQIYYSMNVEVTDKGDVPEGYKVSRKEKRNFPLILESPSPNQTSLYFCASSLPDEKLFFGSGTQLSVL.

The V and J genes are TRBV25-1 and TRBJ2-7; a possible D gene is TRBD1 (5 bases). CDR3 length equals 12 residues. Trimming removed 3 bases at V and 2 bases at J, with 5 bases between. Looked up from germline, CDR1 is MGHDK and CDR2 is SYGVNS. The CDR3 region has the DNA TGTGCCAGCAGTGAGGACACCTACGAGCAGTACTTC. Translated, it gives CASSEDTYEQYF.

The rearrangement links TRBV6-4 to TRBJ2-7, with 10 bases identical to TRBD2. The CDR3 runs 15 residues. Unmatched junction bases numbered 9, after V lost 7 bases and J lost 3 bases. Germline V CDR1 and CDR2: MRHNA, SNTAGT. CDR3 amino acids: CASNERASGSYEQYF. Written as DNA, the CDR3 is TGTGCCAGCAATGAGAGGGCTAGCGGGAGCTACGAGCAGTACTTC.

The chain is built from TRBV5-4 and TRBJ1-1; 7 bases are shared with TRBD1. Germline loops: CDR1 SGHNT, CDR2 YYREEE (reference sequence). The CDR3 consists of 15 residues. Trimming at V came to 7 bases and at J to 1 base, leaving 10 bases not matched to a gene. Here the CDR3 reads CASSKQPGGNTEAFF. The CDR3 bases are TGTGCCAGCTCAAAGCAACCAGGGGGGAACACTGAAGCTTTCTTT.

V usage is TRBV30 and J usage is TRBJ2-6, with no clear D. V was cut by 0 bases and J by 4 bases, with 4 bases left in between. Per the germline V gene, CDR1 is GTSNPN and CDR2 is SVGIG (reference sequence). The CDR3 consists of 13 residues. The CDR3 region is CAWSVQGANVLTF. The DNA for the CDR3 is TGTGCCTGGAGTGTACAGGGGGCCAACGTCCTGACTTTC.

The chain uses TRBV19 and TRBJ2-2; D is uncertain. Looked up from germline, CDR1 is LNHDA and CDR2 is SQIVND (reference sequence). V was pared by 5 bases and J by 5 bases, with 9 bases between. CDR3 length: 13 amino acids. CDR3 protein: CASSAGWTGELFF. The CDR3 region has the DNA TGTGCCAGTAGTGCCGGGTGGACCGGGGAGCTGTTTTTT.

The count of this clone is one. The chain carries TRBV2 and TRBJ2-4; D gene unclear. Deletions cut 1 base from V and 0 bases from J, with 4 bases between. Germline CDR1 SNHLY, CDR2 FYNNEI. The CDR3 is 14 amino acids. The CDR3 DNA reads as TGTGCCAGCAGTGAAGAAGTAGCCAAAAACATTCAGTACTTC. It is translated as CASSEEVAKNIQYF.

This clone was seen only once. The CDR3 DNA is TGTGCCAGCAGCCTTGGACGTTACACCGGGGAGCTGTTTTTT. This gives the protein CASSLGRYTGELFF. The V call is TRBV7-2, the J call TRBJ2-2; D ambiguous. In germline, CDR1 is SGHTA, CDR2 FQGNSA. The V end lost 5 bases, the J end lost 3 bases, and 10 bases lay between the germline ends. The CDR3 spans 14 residues. Full variable domain (rest looked up from reference TRBV7-2 and TRBJ2-2): GAGVSQSPSNKVTEKGKDVELRCDPISGHTALYWYRQSLGQGLEFLIYFQGNSAPDKSGLPSDRFSAERTGGSVSTLTIQRTQQEDSAVYLCASSLGRYTGELFFGEGSRLTVL.

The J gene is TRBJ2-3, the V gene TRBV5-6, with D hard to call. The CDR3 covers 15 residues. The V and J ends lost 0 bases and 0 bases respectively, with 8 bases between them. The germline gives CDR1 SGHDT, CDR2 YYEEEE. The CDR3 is CASSLAGLSTDTQYF. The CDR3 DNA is TGTGCCAGCAGCTTGGCGGGTCTCAGCACAGATACGCAGTATTTT.

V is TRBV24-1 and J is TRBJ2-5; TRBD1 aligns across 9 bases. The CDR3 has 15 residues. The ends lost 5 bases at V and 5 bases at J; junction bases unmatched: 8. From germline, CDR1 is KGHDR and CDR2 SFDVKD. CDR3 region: CATSAVDRGRETQYF. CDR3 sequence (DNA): TGTGCCACCAGTGCCGTTGACAGGGGGAGGGAGACCCAGTACTTC.

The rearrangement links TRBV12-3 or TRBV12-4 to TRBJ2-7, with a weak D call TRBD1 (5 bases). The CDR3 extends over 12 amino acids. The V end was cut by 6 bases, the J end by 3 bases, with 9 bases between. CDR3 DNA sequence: TGTGCCAGCAGACGCGACAGCTACGAGCAGTACTTC. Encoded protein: CASRRDSYEQYF.

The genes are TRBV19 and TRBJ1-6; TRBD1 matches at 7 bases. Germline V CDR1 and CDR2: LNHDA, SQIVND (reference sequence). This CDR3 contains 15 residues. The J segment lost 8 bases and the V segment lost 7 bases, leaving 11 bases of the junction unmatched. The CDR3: CASNVRGDRDSPLHF. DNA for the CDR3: TGTGCCAGTAATGTGCGGGGGGACAGAGATTCACCCCTCCACTTT. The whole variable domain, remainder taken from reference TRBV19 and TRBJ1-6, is DGGITQSPKYLFRKEGQNVTLSCEQNLNHDAMYWYRQDPGQGLRLIYYSQIVNDFQKGDIAEGYSVSREKKESFPLTVTSAQKNPTAFYLCASNVRGDRDSPLHFGNGTRLTVT.

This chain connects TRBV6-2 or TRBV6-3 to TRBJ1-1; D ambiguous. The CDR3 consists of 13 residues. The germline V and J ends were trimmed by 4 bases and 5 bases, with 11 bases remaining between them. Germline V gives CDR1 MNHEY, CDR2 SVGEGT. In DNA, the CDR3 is TGTGCCAGCAGTTCACGGTTAGAAACTGAAGCTTTCTTT. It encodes CASSSRLETEAFF.

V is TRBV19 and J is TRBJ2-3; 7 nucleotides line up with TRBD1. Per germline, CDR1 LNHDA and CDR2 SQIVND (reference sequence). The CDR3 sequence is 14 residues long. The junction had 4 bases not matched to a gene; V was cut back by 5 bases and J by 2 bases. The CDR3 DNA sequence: TGTGCCAGTAGTGCCAGGGGGACCACAGATACGCAGTATTTT. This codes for CASSARGTTDTQYF.

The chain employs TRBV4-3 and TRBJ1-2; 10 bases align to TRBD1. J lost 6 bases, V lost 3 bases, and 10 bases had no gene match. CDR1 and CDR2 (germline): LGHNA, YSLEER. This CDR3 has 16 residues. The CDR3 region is CASSHLSTTGGNGYTF. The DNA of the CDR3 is TGCGCCAGCAGCCATCTATCAACGACAGGGGGCAATGGCTACACCTTC.